These 11 T cell receptor beta chains were sequenced from one sample in a study of blood T cell repertoires in COVID-19 (dated by TCRdb to about 2020). Libraries were built with the immunoSEQ multiplex PCR assay. TCRdb took this table from immuneACCESS and kept in-frame rearrangements with V and J called. Such tables lack part of the clones; where checked against another copy, unresolved V genes explain under half of the gap, and the rest is unexplained. Within this sample are about 270,000 clones, with 65% to 85% of them counted one time only. In total, the top ten clones hold approximately 5.4% of the sample. The sequencing input was peripheral blood. The source of these receptors is an elderly man with acute or convalescent COVID-19.

This chain uses TRBV9 with TRBJ1-1, with D possibly being TRBD1 (6 bases). The ends were cut back, 0 bases at V and 11 bases at J, with 17 bases in the middle. Looked up from germline, CDR1 is SGDLS and CDR2 is YYNGEE. The CDR3 length is 14 residues. CDR3 region: CASSVGQVQGPAFF. CDR3 in DNA: TGTGCCAGCAGCGTAGGACAGGTGCAGGGGCCGGCTTTCTTT.

The chain combines TRBV21-1 with TRBJ2-1; TRBD2, the table's D call, was not compared with the DNA. TRBV21-1 is labeled a pseudogene. CDR3 size: 15 residues. CDR3 DNA: TGTGCCAGCAGCAAAGGACTAGCCTCCTACAATGAGCAGTTCTTC. Translation: CASSKGLASYNEQFF.

The chain joins TRBV6-2 or TRBV6-3 to TRBJ2-5; the match to TRBD2 covers 13 bases. The CDR3 is 19 residues long. Trimming at V came to 2 bases and at J to 0 bases, leaving 9 bases not matched to a gene. CDR1 MNHEY and CDR2 SVGEGT come from the germline V gene. The CDR3 nucleotides read TGTGCCAGCAGTTACACCGGGACTAGCGGGACCCTGTACCAAGAGACCCAGTACTTC. Protein: CASSYTGTSGTLYQETQYF.

V and J are TRBV2 and TRBJ2-5; TRBD1 matches at 7 bases. Germline loops: CDR1 SNHLY, CDR2 FYNNEI. Trimming removed 2 bases from V and 3 bases from J; junction bases left unmatched: 3. There are 14 residues in the CDR3. Here the CDR3 DNA reads TGTGCCAGCAGTGAAAACAGGGGTAAAGAGACCCAGTACTTC. This sequence encodes CASSENRGKETQYF.

The chain uses TRBV3-1 (or the pseudogene TRBV3-2) and TRBJ1-2, with D possibly TRBD1 on 5 matching bases. V lost 3 bases and J 0 bases, leaving 8 bases between the germline ends. From germline, CDR1 is LGHDT and CDR2 YNNKEL (reference sequence). The CDR3 length is 14 residues. The CDR3 region has the DNA TGTGCCAGCAGCCACCAGGGTACTAACTATGGCTACACCTTC. Protein product: CASSHQGTNYGYTF.

This clone was counted many times. This chain joins TRBV9 and TRBJ1-3, with a possible D match to TRBD1 (6 bases). CDR1 is SGDLS and CDR2 is YYNGEE in the germline V gene. V lost 3 bases, J lost 6 bases, and 10 bases lay in between. CDR3 size: 13 residues. The CDR3 DNA reads TGTGCCAGCAGCGCCAGGGGAGCAAACACCATATATTTT. This encodes CASSARGANTIYF.

Only one count was recorded for this clone. The chain has TRBV2 and TRBJ2-1; 10 positions match TRBD1. The J segment lost 7 bases and the V segment lost 6 bases, leaving 9 bases of the junction unmatched. Germline CDR1 reads SNHLY; CDR2 reads FYNNEI. CDR3 length: 15 residues. The chain's CDR3 is CASRTTGTGENEQFF. CDR3 in DNA: TGTGCCAGCAGAACGACCGGGACAGGGGAAAATGAGCAGTTCTTC.

The chain joins TRBV30 to TRBJ2-2, with TRBD2 matching over 11 bases. The CDR3 length is 19 residues. Trimming removed 5 bases from V and 4 bases from J; junction bases left unmatched: 18. Germline CDR1 is GTSNPN and CDR2 is SVGIG (reference sequence). The CDR3 spells CAWPNELVAGGPGTGELFF. CDR3 DNA sequence: TGTGCCTGGCCCAATGAATTAGTAGCGGGAGGGCCGGGCACCGGGGAGCTGTTTTTT.

This clone showed up just a few times. The V call is TRBV4-2, the J call TRBJ2-7; maybe TRBD1 (5 bases). This CDR3 region has 20 residues. The V end was cut by 1 base, the J end by 1 base, with 26 bases between. Germline V lookup: CDR1 LGHNA, CDR2 YNFKEQ. The CDR3 DNA is TGTGCCAGCAGCCAAGGACATACCCGTTCTACAGGCGGCCCGTCCTACGAGCAGTACTTC. It encodes CASSQGHTRSTGGPSYEQYF.

The rearrangement links TRBV30 to TRBJ1-2; D may be TRBD1 (5 bases). The CDR3 consists of 12 residues. Germline V CDR1 and CDR2: GTSNPN, SVGIG (reference sequence). Trimming cost V 1 base and J 2 bases, with 5 bases left between them. The CDR3 DNA reads TGTGCCTGGAGTGGACAGAACTATGGCTACACCTTC. This sequence encodes CAWSGQNYGYTF.

The chain combines TRBV5-1 with TRBJ2-4; a weak D match, TRBD1 (5 bases). The CDR3 totals 16 residues. V shed 1 base and J shed 0 bases, with 11 bases lying between them. Germline V gives CDR1 SGHRS, CDR2 YFSETQ. CDR3 nucleotides: TGCGCCAGCAGCTTGAGTTCAGGGCTAGCCAAAAACATTCAGTACTTC. This translates into CASSLSSGLAKNIQYF.